Listed here are 25 T cell receptor beta chains from one sample, sequenced in a study of vaccination and CD4 T cells after COVID-19. Their specific antigens are unknown. The treatment denotes: roughly 10-day PBMC culture with coronavirus spike peptide pools or control peptides (ViraFEST assay). At the Johns Hopkins FTIC core, DNA taken from cultured CD4+ T cells was sequenced by way of the Oncomine TCR Beta short-read assay. TCRdb fed the PCR reads into MiXCR, producing one record per CDR3 protein. In the table there are about 10,000 distinct CDR3 sequences, just under 75% of which are singletons. Material for sequencing was CD4+ T cells from blood, cultured in vitro. The receptor source for this set is a human donor who had recovered from COVID-19.

This chain connects TRBV29-1 to TRBJ1-1; possibly TRBD1 for D (6 bases). V dropped 7 bases and J dropped 1 base, with 10 bases sitting between them. Germline loops: CDR1 SQVTM, CDR2 ANQGSEA. The CDR3 has 12 residues. The CDR3 DNA reads as TGCAGCGCAGGACAGTCGAACACTGAAGCTTTCTTT. Residues: CSAGQSNTEAFF.

J is TRBJ2-5 and V is TRBV29-1, with D tentatively TRBD1 (6 bases). CDR1 and CDR2 from the germline V gene are SQVTM and ANQGSEA. The CDR3 totals 14 residues. V lost 6 bases to trimming and J lost 1 base, with 15 bases between them. The CDR3 is CSVQNRVTQETQYF. CDR3 bases: TGCAGCGTCCAAAACAGGGTAACCCAAGAGACCCAGTACTTC.

The chain uses TRBV27 and TRBJ1-2; 12 positions match TRBD1. This CDR3 has 15 amino acids. Per the germline V gene, CDR1 is MNHEY and CDR2 is SMNVEV (reference sequence). The V segment lost 6 bases and the J segment 6 bases; nucleotides outside the gene matches: 8. The CDR3 region is CASRRRGQGADGYTF. CDR3 DNA sequence: TGTGCCAGCAGAAGGAGGGGACAGGGGGCAGATGGCTACACCTTC.

The chain recombines TRBV5-8 with TRBJ1-1; possible D gene TRBD1, 5 bases. The CDR3 length is 15 residues. Deletions cut 2 bases from V and 5 bases from J, with 16 bases between. From germline, CDR1 is SGHTS and CDR2 YDEGEE. CDR3 protein: CASSFRRAGGTEAFF. The CDR3 DNA reads TGTGCCAGCAGCTTTCGTCGGGCGGGGGGGACTGAAGCTTTCTTT.

The V gene is TRBV20-1, the J gene TRBJ1-4, with D uncertain. The CDR3 runs 12 residues. V lost 3 bases and J lost 5, with 7 bases in between. Germline assignment: CDR1 DFQATT and CDR2 SNEGSKA (reference sequence). Here the CDR3 reads CSARGTNEKLFF. CDR3 nucleotides: TGCAGTGCTAGGGGAACCAATGAAAAACTGTTTTTT.

The chain has TRBV10-2 and TRBJ2-1; 7 bases are shared with TRBD2. The CDR3 sequence is 14 residues long. V shed 4 bases and J 2 bases; nucleotides not matched to a gene: 2. CDR1 and CDR2 (germline): WSHSY, SAAADI. In nucleotides, the CDR3 is TGCGCCAGCAGTGGCGGGAGCCCCTACAATGAGCAGTTCTTC. Amino acid sequence: CASSGGSPYNEQFF.

CDR3 region: CAIRKEGDRYQPQHF. The DNA for the CDR3 is TGTGCCATCAGAAAAGAGGGGGATCGGTATCAGCCCCAGCATTTT. The chain uses TRBV10-3 and TRBJ1-5, with D perhaps matching TRBD1 (6 bases). CDR1 is ENHRY and CDR2 is SYGVKD in the germline V gene. V dropped 6 bases and J dropped 5 bases, with 17 bases sitting between them. The CDR3 loop spans 15 amino acids.

The chain has TRBV6-2 or TRBV6-3 and TRBJ2-4; TRBD2 matches at 8 bases. The CDR3 totals 16 residues. The germline V gene encodes CDR1 MNHEY and CDR2 SVGEGT. The junction had 7 bases not matched to a gene; V was cut back by 6 bases and J by 0 bases. CDR3 DNA sequence: TGTGCCAGCAGACCACTAGCGGCCCTAGCCAAAAACATTCAGTACTTC. Translated, it gives CASRPLAALAKNIQYF.

This clonotype was detected only once. V usage is TRBV6-4 and J usage is TRBJ2-1, with D tentatively TRBD2 (5 bases). V lost 0 bases, J lost 0 bases, and 12 bases lay in between. CDR3 length equals 17 residues. Germline lookup yields CDR1 MRHNA and CDR2 SNTAGT. The CDR3 loop reads CASSDSPGSSSYNEQFF. DNA for the CDR3: TGTGCCAGCAGTGACTCCCCGGGATCGAGCTCCTACAATGAGCAGTTCTTC.

This chain joins TRBV6-2 or TRBV6-3 and TRBJ1-2; perhaps TRBD1 as D (5 bases). This CDR3 has 11 residues. Germline CDR1 reads MNHEY; CDR2 reads SVGEGT. V lost 6 bases and J lost 8, with 10 bases in between. The CDR3 DNA reads TGTGCCAGCAGATCCCAGGGAGGCTACACCTTC. Translating gives CASRSQGGYTF.

The chain links TRBV4-3 to TRBJ1-6, with no clear D. V was cut by 1 base and J by 7 bases, with 8 bases left in between. The germline V gene encodes CDR1 LGHNA and CDR2 YSLEER. The CDR3 consists of 14 residues. In DNA, the CDR3 is TGCGCCAGCAGCCAAGCCCCAACGAATTCACCCCTCCACTTT. Amino acids: CASSQAPTNSPLHF.

Only a few counts were recorded for this clonotype. The chain joins TRBV9 to TRBJ1-6, with D possibly TRBD1 on 5 matching bases. The CDR3 is 15 residues long. Germline V CDR1 and CDR2: SGDLS, YYNGEE. V was trimmed by 4 bases and J by 4 bases, leaving 12 bases between them. CDR3 DNA sequence: TGTGCCAGCAGCTCGGGGGACGGATATAATTCACCCCTCCACTTT. It yields the protein CASSSGDGYNSPLHF.

The chain has TRBV19 and TRBJ1-5, with D possibly matching TRBD1 (5 bases). The CDR3 consists of 14 residues. Trimming removed 6 bases from V and 3 bases from J, with 12 bases in between. The germline gives CDR1 LNHDA, CDR2 SQIVND (reference sequence). This CDR3 is CASSKGRINQPQHF. The CDR3 coding sequence is TGTGCCAGTAGCAAGGGGCGGATCAATCAGCCCCAGCATTTT.

This rearrangement joins TRBV15 to TRBJ1-5, with D unclear. V was trimmed by 0 bases and J by 0 bases, leaving 12 bases between them. This CDR3 spans 17 amino acids. CDR1 and CDR2 (germline): LNHNV, YYDKDF (reference sequence). The CDR3 coding sequence is TGTGCCACCAGCAGAGACCCCTTAAGGGCTAGCAATCAGCCCCAGCATTTT. Translation: CATSRDPLRASNQPQHF.

This clonotype was observed a single time. The chain uses TRBV19 and TRBJ1-1, with D unclear. With 5 bases removed from V and 3 bases from J, the gap between germline ends came to 10 bases. Germline values: CDR1 LNHDA, CDR2 SQIVND (reference sequence). The CDR3 length is 13 residues. The CDR3 coding sequence is TGTGCCAGTAGTGCGCAGGATTACACTGAAGCTTTCTTT. Amino acid sequence: CASSAQDYTEAFF. Full variable domain (remainder filled in from reference TRBV19 and TRBJ1-1): DGGITQSPKYLFRKEGQNVTLSCEQNLNHDAMYWYRQDPGQGLRLIYYSQIVNDFQKGDIAEGYSVSREKKESFPLTVTSAQKNPTAFYLCASSAQDYTEAFFGQGTRLTVV.

This chain links TRBV7-9 with TRBJ1-1, with unresolved D. The germline CDR1 and CDR2 sequences are SEHNR and FQNEAQ (reference sequence). V lost 2 bases to trimming and J lost 11 bases, with 9 bases between them. The CDR3 covers 11 residues. The CDR3 region is CASSLRGHAFF. CDR3 DNA sequence: TGTGCCAGCAGCTTACGGGGTCATGCTTTCTTT. The variable domain in full, completed from reference TRBV7-9 and TRBJ1-1, reads DTGVSQNPRHKITKRGQNVTFRCDPISEHNRLYWYRQTLGQGPEFLTYFQNEAQLEKSRLLSDRFSAERPKGSFSTLEIQRTEQGDSAMYLCASSLRGHAFFGQGTRLTVV.

This sequence joins TRBV3-1 and TRBJ1-1; D is unresolved. The CDR3 consists of 11 residues. Trimming removed 10 bases from V and 5 bases from J, with 11 bases in between. Germline CDR1 and CDR2: LGHDT and YNNKEL (reference sequence). CDR3 in amino acids: CATRGGTEAFF. The CDR3 DNA reads as TGTGCCACCCGAGGCGGTACTGAAGCTTTCTTT.

J is TRBJ1-2 and V is TRBV7-2; no clear D. This CDR3 is 14 amino acids long. Germline V gives CDR1 SGHTA, CDR2 FQGNSA. Trimming left V 5 bases short and J 0 bases short, with 10 bases between. The CDR3 protein is CASSTYTANYGYTF. The CDR3 DNA reads as TGTGCCAGCAGCACCTACACCGCTAACTATGGCTACACCTTC.

This clonotype was observed a few times. The genes are TRBV20-1 and TRBJ2-6; no clear D. Trimming took 6 bases from V and 4 from J, leaving 10 bases between them. Germline V gene data show CDR1 as DFQATT and CDR2 as SNEGSKA (reference sequence). The CDR3 length is 13 residues. As DNA, the CDR3 is TGCAGTGCCAGCGCGACAGGGGCCAACGTCCTGACTTTC. Amino acid sequence: CSASATGANVLTF.

This chain connects TRBV15 to TRBJ2-7; D remains unclear. V lost 1 base and J 4 bases, leaving 11 bases between the germline ends. The CDR3 extends over 14 amino acids. CDR1 is LNHNV, CDR2 YYDKDF, per germline (reference sequence). CDR3 coding DNA: TGTGCCACCAGCAGAGCCAAGGTGGGTTACGAGCAGTACTTC. It encodes CATSRAKVGYEQYF.

The V and J genes are TRBV15 and TRBJ1-1; D not certain. Germline lookup yields CDR1 LNHNV and CDR2 YYDKDF (reference sequence). The CDR3 spans 14 residues. Deletions cut 1 base from V and 0 bases from J, with 6 bases between. The CDR3 loop is CATSRGFLNTEAFF. The CDR3 nucleotides read TGTGCCACCAGCAGAGGCTTTCTGAACACTGAAGCTTTCTTT.

This sequence joins TRBV2 and TRBJ1-6; D is unresolved. This CDR3 region has 11 residues. Germline V gene sequence: CDR1 SNHLY, CDR2 FYNNEI. V lost 7 bases to trimming and J lost 8 bases, with 6 bases between them. The CDR3 spells CASKADSPLHF. CDR3 bases: TGTGCCAGCAAAGCCGATTCACCCCTCCACTTT.

This clonotype was found a few times. The rearrangement joins TRBV6-1 to TRBJ1-2; D is perhaps TRBD1 (5 bases). Germline V lookup: CDR1 MNHNS, CDR2 SASEGT. The CDR3 has 10 residues. V lost 6 bases to trimming and J lost 6 bases, with 5 bases between them. CDR3 region: CASRGDGYTF. DNA of the CDR3: TGTGCCAGCAGGGGGGATGGCTACACCTTC.

This clonotype was seen more than once but under ten times. The chain joins TRBV20-1 to TRBJ2-3; D is perhaps TRBD1 or TRBD2 (5 bases each). This CDR3 has 14 residues. V lost 2 bases, J lost 1 base, and 10 bases lay in between. CDR1 is DFQATT, CDR2 SNEGSKA, per germline (reference sequence). The chain's CDR3 is CSARLRGRTDTQYF. The CDR3 nucleotides are TGCAGTGCTAGACTTCGGGGACGCACAGATACGCAGTATTTT.

The rearrangement uses TRBV6-2 or TRBV6-3 and TRBJ1-1; a weak D match, TRBD1 (6 bases). CDR1 and CDR2 (germline): MNHEY, SVGEGT. The V end was cut by 6 bases, the J end by 0 bases, with 11 bases between. This CDR3 contains 14 residues. In nucleotides, the CDR3 is TGTGCCAGCAGGCCTCAGGGGATGAACACTGAAGCTTTCTTT. This gives the protein CASRPQGMNTEAFF.